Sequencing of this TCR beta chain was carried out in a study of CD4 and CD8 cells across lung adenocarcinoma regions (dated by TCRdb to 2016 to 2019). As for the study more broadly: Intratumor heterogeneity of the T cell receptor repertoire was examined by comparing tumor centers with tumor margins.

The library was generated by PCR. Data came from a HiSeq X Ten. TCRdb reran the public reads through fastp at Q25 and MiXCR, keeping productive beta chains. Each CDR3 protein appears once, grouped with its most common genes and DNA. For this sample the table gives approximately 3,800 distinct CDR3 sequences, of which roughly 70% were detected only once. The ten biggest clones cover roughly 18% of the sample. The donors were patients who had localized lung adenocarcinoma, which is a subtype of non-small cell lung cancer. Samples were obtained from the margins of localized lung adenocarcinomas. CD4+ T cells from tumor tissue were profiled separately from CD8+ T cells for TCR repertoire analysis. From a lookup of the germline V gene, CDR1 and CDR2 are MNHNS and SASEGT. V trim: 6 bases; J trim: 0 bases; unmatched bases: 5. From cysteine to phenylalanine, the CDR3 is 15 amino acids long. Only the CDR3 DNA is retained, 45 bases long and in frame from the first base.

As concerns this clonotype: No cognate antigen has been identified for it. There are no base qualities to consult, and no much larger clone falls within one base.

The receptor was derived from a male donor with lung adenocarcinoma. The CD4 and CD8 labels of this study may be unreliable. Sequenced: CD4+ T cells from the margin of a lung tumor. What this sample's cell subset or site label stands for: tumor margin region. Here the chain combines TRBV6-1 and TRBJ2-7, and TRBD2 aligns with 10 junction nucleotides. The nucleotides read TGTGCCAGCAGAACTACTAGCGGGGCCTCCTACGAGCAGTACTTC. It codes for CASRTTSGASYEQYF.